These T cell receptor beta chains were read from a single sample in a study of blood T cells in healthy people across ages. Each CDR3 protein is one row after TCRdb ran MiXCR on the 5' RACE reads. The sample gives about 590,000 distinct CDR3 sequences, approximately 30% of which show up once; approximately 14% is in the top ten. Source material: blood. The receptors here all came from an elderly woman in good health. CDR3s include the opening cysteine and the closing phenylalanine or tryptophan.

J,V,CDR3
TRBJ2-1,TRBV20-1,CSLRAKYNEQFF
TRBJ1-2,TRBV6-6,CASSYSPGGDYGYTF
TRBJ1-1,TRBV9,CASSLRGVTETEAFF
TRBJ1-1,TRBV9,CASSVQGHTEAFF
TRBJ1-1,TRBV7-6,CASSLDMNAEAFF
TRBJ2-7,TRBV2,CASSVPGDDEQYF
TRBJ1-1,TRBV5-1,CASSLGPGLGTEAFF
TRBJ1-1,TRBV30,CAWSGDRGSEAFF
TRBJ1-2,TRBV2,CASSESRAFTGGYTF
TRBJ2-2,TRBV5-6,CASSPRVRGTGELFF
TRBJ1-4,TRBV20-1,CSATNRDRATNEKLFF
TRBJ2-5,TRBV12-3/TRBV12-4,CASTRNGGVHNEQYF
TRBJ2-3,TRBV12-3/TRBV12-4,CASSSTSGRAIGADTQYF
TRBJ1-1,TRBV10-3,CAIRDGGSPEAFF
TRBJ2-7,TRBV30,CAWSTGALYEQYF
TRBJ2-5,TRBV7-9,CASSFKPTGQYF
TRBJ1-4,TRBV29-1,CSASDRADEKLFF
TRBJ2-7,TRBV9,CASSVGAAGAFYEQYF
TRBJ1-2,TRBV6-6,CASTPDRRYHGYTF
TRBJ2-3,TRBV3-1,CASSHSLTGSSTDTQYF
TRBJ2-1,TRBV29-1,CSVARGGLDNEQFF
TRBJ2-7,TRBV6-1,CASSAVGTYYEQYF
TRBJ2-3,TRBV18,CASSPVAPSGGAGDTQYF
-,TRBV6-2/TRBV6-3,CASSFDGSNQPQYF
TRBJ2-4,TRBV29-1,CSVGLQAKNIQYF
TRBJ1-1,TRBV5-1,CASSFDWGSPEAFF
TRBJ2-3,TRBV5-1,CASSTGLAGGDTQYF
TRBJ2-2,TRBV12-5,CASGLDTGELFF
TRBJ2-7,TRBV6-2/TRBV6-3,CASSHPSADSSYEQYF
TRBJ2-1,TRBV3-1,CASSHPLGRGGLNEQFF
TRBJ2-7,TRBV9,CASSAPGQGIYEQYF
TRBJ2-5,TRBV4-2,CASSHRDQETQYF
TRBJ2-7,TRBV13,CASSPESLKGVGEQYF
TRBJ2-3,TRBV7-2,CASSFSPPDTQYF
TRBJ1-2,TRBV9,CASSRHRGYGYTF
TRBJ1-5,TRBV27,CASNVPGGNQPQHF
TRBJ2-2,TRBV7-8,CASRASGGLNTGELFF
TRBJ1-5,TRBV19,CASGEFGNQPQHF
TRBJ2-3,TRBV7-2,CASSRGGIGTDTQYF
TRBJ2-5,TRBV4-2,CASSQDQGSLETQYF
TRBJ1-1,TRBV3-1,CASSQEDRPNTEAFF
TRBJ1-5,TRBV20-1,CSARDWVGQPQHF
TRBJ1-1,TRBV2,CASSERGREGAFF
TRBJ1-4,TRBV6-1,CASRPGTGTGNEKLFF